This is a list of T cell receptor beta chains from one sample in a study of cytotoxic CD8 clonotypes in ibrutinib-treated CLL. Profiling relied on immunoSEQ multiplex PCR, and the TCRdb table lists in-frame clones only, not all of them. The sample records some 130,000 clones, approximately 85% being singletons. Sequenced material: PBMCs, taken after 24 months of ibrutinib treatment. The receptors derive from a human donor with chronic lymphocytic leukemia. Each CDR3 is given with its conserved first and last residue. The order of the fields is V gene, D gene, clone size, J gene, CDR3 DNA, CDR3 protein. The D gene is left open where the match is weak. The size of a clone is reported for some rows only, either as once, few or many, or as a class for expanded clones.

V: TRBV27
D: TRBD2
size: .
J: TRBJ2-7
DNA: TGTGCCAGCAGGGCTAGCGGGGGGGCCGAGCAGTACTTC
CDR3: CASRASGGAEQYF

V: TRBV11-1
D: TRBD1
size: once
J: TRBJ2-7
DNA: TGTGCCAGCAGCTTCCGGGACAGGGGAAGCGAGCAGTACTTC
CDR3: CASSFRDRGSEQYF

V: TRBV9
D: TRBD1
size: .
J: TRBJ1-1
DNA: TGTGCCAGCAGCCCCTCGGGCAGGGGGCAGGGTGAAGCTTTCTTT
CDR3: CASSPSGRGQGEAFF

V: TRBV6-5
D: .
size: .
J: TRBJ2-1
DNA: TGTGCCAGCGCCCCCCACAATTCCTTGGGCAATGAGCAGTTCTTC
CDR3: CASAPHNSLGNEQFF

V: TRBV18
D: TRBD1
size: .
J: TRBJ2-4
DNA: TGTGCCAGCTCACCGAGGGACAGCTACATTCAGTACTTC
CDR3: CASSPRDSYIQYF

V: TRBV18
D: TRBD1
size: .
J: TRBJ2-7
DNA: TGTGCCAGCGCCGGGACAGGGCCCTACGAGCAGTACTTC
CDR3: CASAGTGPYEQYF

V: TRBV6-6
D: .
size: .
J: TRBJ2-1
DNA: TGTGCCAGCAGTTACCCCCCCCAAGAGCAGTTCTTC
CDR3: CASSYPPQEQFF

V: TRBV7-9
D: TRBD1
size: .
J: TRBJ1-5
DNA: TGTGCCAGCAGACGACCGGGACAGGGGGTTTTTGGGCCCCAGCATTTT
CDR3: CASRRPGQGVFGPQHF

V: TRBV5-8
D: .
size: once
J: TRBJ1-2
DNA: TGTGCCAGCAGCCGAACCATAGCGGGGGGCGGTGGTGGCTACACCTTC
CDR3: CASSRTIAGGGGGYTF

V: TRBV5-1
D: TRBD2
size: .
J: TRBJ2-7
DNA: TGCGCCAGCAGCGCAACTAGCGGGGCGAATCTGGGCGAGCAGTACTTC
CDR3: CASSATSGANLGEQYF

V: TRBV28
D: TRBD1
size: .
J: TRBJ1-6
DNA: TGTGCCAGCAGGGGGGTGCACAGGGGGAGCTCCTATAATTCACCCCTCCACTTT
CDR3: CASRGVHRGSSYNSPLHF

V: TRBV27
D: .
size: .
J: TRBJ2-7
DNA: TGTGCCAGCAGTAGAGCGGTTGGATCCTACGAGCAGTACTTC
CDR3: CASSRAVGSYEQYF

V: TRBV13
D: TRBD1
size: .
J: TRBJ1-6
DNA: TGTGCCAGCAGCAAGACAGGGACTGGTTCACCCCTCCACTTT
CDR3: CASSKTGTGSPLHF

V: TRBV7-3
D: .
size: .
J: TRBJ1-1
DNA: TGTGCCAGCAGCGGGGGTTCTAACACTGAAGCTTTCTTT
CDR3: CASSGGSNTEAFF

V: TRBV6-5
D: .
size: .
J: TRBJ1-4
DNA: TGTGCCAGCAGTGCGCTTTTAGGGGGAAGTACCGTTATTTTT
CDR3: CASSALLGGSTVIF

V: TRBV30
D: .
size: .
J: TRBJ2-7
DNA: TGTGCCTGGAGTGCGGCAGGCCCCTACGAGCAGTACTTC
CDR3: CAWSAAGPYEQYF

V: TRBV28
D: TRBD2
size: .
J: TRBJ2-1
DNA: TGTGCCAGCAGTCATACTAGCGGGATGAATGAGCAGTTCTTC
CDR3: CASSHTSGMNEQFF

V: TRBV6-5
D: .
size: .
J: TRBJ1-2
DNA: TGTGCCAGCAGTTACGAAACTAACTATGGCTACACCTTC
CDR3: CASSYETNYGYTF

V: TRBV15
D: TRBD1
size: .
J: TRBJ2-3
DNA: TGTGCCACCAGCAGCGGACAGGGCCGCACAGATACGCAGTATTTT
CDR3: CATSSGQGRTDTQYF

V: TRBV7-2
D: .
size: .
J: TRBJ2-1
DNA: TGTGCCAGCAGCCTCCTTGGACAAGGGCAGTTCTTC
CDR3: CASSLLGQGQFF

V: TRBV18
D: .
size: .
J: TRBJ2-7
DNA: TGTGCCAGCTCACCGGGGGGGACCTCAGGGGTCGAGCAGTACTTC
CDR3: CASSPGGTSGVEQYF

V: TRBV4-1
D: .
size: .
J: TRBJ2-7
DNA: TGCGCCAGCAGCCCCTCAATGGGGAACTACGAGCAGTACTTC
CDR3: CASSPSMGNYEQYF

V: TRBV10-3
D: .
size: .
J: TRBJ1-5
DNA: TGTGCCATCAGTGAGTCTACCCGTCAGCCCCAGCATTTT
CDR3: CAISESTRQPQHF

V: TRBV7-2
D: TRBD2
size: .
J: TRBJ2-2
DNA: TGTGCCAGCAGGCCAGAGCAACTAGCGGGGGGAACCGGGGAGCTGTTTTTT
CDR3: CASRPEQLAGGTGELFF

V: TRBV5-4
D: .
size: few
J: TRBJ1-5
DNA: TGTGCCAGCAGTCCCGGGACTGATAATCAGCCCCAGCATTTT
CDR3: CASSPGTDNQPQHF

V: TRBV23-1
D: TRBD1
size: few
J: TRBJ1-2
DNA: TGCGCCAACCCGACCCGGGACAGGGGGCGGGAAAACTATGGCTACACCTTC
CDR3: CANPTRDRGRENYGYTF

V: TRBV19
D: TRBD1
size: .
J: TRBJ1-2
DNA: TGTGCCAGTAGTCTACGGACAGGGAGCACTGACTATGGCTACACCTTC
CDR3: CASSLRTGSTDYGYTF

V: TRBV7-2
D: .
size: .
J: TRBJ2-1
DNA: TGTGCCAGCAGCTTACTGGGCCGAAGCTCCTACAATGAGCAGTTCTTC
CDR3: CASSLLGRSSYNEQFF

V: TRBV18
D: .
size: once
J: TRBJ2-5
DNA: TGTGCCAGCTCACCCGGGACGGGAGCAGTATGGGACCAGTACTTC
CDR3: CASSPGTGAVWDQYF